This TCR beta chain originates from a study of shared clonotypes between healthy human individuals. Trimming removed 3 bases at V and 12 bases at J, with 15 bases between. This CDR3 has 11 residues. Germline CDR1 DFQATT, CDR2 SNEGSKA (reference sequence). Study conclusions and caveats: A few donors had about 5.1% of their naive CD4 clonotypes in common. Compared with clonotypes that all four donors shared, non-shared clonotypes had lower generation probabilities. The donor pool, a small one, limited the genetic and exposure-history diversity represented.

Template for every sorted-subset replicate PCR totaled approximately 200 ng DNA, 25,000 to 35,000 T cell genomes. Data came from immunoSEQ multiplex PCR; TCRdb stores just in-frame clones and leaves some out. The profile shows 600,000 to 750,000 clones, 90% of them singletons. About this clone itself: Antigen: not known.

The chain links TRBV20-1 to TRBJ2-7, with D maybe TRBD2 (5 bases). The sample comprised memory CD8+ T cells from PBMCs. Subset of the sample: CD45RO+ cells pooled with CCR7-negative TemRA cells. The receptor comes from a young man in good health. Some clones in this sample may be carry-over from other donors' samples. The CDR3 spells CSASSPGGRYF. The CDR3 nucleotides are TGCAGTGCTAGTTCTCCCGGAGGTAGGTACTTC.